The source of this T cell receptor (beta chain) is a study of T-cell reconstitution after alpha-beta-depleted transplantation in children. As concerns this clonotype: Its specificity is not known.

Researchers prepared the TCRbeta library using unique molecular identifiers, the study reports. TCRdb re-derived calls from the PCR reads in MiXCR, one entry per CDR3 protein. The table lists hundreds of thousands of distinct CDR3 sequences, roughly 23% of them singletons. CDR3 length: 14 residues. V was cut by 7 bases and J by 4 bases, with 16 bases left in between. CDR1 and CDR2 (germline): MNHNS, SASEGT. Study-level points and caveats: At day 60, the high TCRbeta diversity found in some patients originated from recipient T cells and thymic progenitors that had survived. As was reported, about two months after transplant, alpha-beta T cells came from several hundred expanded graft clones.

This specimen consisted of PBMCs, mostly from graft donor cells, obtained 360 days after TCRalphabeta/CD19-depleted stem cell transplant. This TCR came from a boy under three years old who had a stem cell transplant for acute myeloid leukemia, so the T cells may come from the graft donor. The rearrangement joins TRBV6-1 to TRBJ2-5; D unresolved. The CDR3 protein is CASTPTHGRETQYF. The CDR3 DNA sequence: TGTGCCAGCACCCCTACCCACGGGCGAGAGACCCAGTACTTC.